The T cell receptor (beta chain) under discussion was sequenced for a study of vaccination effects on CD4 cells after COVID-19. Study overall: Vaccine administered to participants consisted of two doses of either BNT162b2 or mRNA-1273. Study outcomes and limitations: Late in the post-vaccination period, infection-induced and vaccine-induced clones underwent marked clonal contraction.

Measured with immunoSEQ multiplex PCR; TCRdb has only the in-frame clones, and not every one. The sample carries about 21,000 clones, around 72% recorded once. Before sequencing, viral peptide pools were used by the ViraFEST assay to expand antigen-specific CD4+ T cells. A roughly ten-day culture period preceded the isolation of CD4+ T cells. None of these healthy vaccinees had been infected with SARS-CoV-2 before vaccination. Wells of a few million PBMC each were grown with 7.5 to 10 IU/ml IL-2 and roughly 10 ug/ml peptides. In the cultures, half the medium was exchanged for IL-2 medium on days 3 and 7. The V gene's germline CDR1 is SGHTA and CDR2 FQGNSA. V shed 4 bases and J shed 10 bases, with 17 bases lying between them. The CDR3 is 14 amino acids. Points on this clone: What it binds is unknown.

Sequenced material: CD4+ T cells from PBMCs cultured with HCoV-NL63 spike peptides, taken before COVID-19 vaccination. This sequence was found in a human donor who received a COVID-19 vaccine. The rearrangement links TRBV7-2 to TRBJ2-1; D not resolved. CDR3 sequence reads: CASSSRATRAEQFF. As DNA, the CDR3 is TGTGCCAGCAGCTCCCGGGCGACCCGGGCGGAGCAGTTCTTC.